This T cell receptor beta chain stems from a study of T cell repertoires in cytomegalovirus infection. For the study at large: Public TCR beta signatures indicated both CMV infection and matching HLA type.

Study findings and constraints: CMV carriers having the relevant HLA were flagged by cumulative public TCR beta family frequency. CMV-specific HLA-C-restricted TCR beta clonotypes dominated the ex vivo response.

Germline CDR1 MNHEY, CDR2 SVGAGI. V lost 2 bases and J lost 7; bases outside the gene matches: 11. This CDR3 contains 18 residues. In its sample, this clonotype was seen many times. Its cognate antigen is unknown. Via MiXCR, TCRdb re-called the reads, giving one row per CDR3 protein. The table includes hundreds of thousands of distinct CDR3 sequences, around 10% detected once. The chain employs TRBV6-5 and TRBJ2-1; 13 bases line up with TRBD2. The material sequenced was PBMCs. This TCR derives from a human donor in good health (CMV status not recorded). Some clones in this sample may be carry-over from other donors' samples. The DNA for the CDR3 is TGTGCCAGCAGTTACCCGGGACTAGCGGGGCTTCCTGGGAATGAGCAGTTCTTC. This sequence encodes CASSYPGLAGLPGNEQFF.